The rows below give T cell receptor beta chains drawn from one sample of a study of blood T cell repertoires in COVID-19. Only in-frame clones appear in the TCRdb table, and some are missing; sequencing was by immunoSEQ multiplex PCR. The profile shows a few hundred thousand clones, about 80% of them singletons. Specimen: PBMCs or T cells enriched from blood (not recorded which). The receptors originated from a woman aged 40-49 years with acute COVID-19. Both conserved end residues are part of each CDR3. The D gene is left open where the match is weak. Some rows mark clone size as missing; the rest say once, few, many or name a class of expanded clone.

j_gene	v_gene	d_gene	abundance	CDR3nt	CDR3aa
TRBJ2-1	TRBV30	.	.	TGTGCCTGGAACGGTAACGCAGGGCCACCACACAATGAGCAGTTCTTC	CAWNGNAGPPHNEQFF
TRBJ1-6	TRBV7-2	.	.	TGTGCCAGCAGCTTAGGCGGGGGTAATTCACCCCTCCACTTT	CASSLGGGNSPLHF
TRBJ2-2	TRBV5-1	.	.	TGCGCCAGCAGCTTGGATGCCGGGTTGAGAACCGGGGAGCTGTTTTTT	CASSLDAGLRTGELFF
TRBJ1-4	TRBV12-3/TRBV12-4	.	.	TGTGCCAGCCAGACGGGACTTAATGAAAAACTGTTTTTT	CASQTGLNEKLFF
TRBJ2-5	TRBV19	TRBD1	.	TGTGCCAGTAGTGTGGGGACAGGTGGGGGCAAGACCCAGTACTTC	CASSVGTGGGKTQYF
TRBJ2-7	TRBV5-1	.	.	TGCGCCAGCAGTGGGGGCAGGTCCTCTGGAGAGCAGTACTTC	CASSGGRSSGEQYF
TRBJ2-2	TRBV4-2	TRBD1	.	TGTGCCAGCAGCCAAGGACAGGGTGTGACCGGGGAGCTGTTTTTT	CASSQGQGVTGELFF
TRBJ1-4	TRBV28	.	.	TGTGCCAGCAGTTTACCCCTACAGGGCAAGGAAAAACTGTTTTTT	CASSLPLQGKEKLFF
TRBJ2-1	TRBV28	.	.	TGTGCCAGCAGTTTAAGGATGGTGGGAGACTTTACCAACAATGAGCAGTTCTTC	CASSLRMVGDFTNNEQFF
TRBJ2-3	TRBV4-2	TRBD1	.	TGTGCCAGCAGCCGGGGTTCGGACAGGGGAAGTGGGGATACGCAGTATTTT	CASSRGSDRGSGDTQYF
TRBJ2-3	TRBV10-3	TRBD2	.	TGTGCCATCAGTGAGACTAGCGGGAGGGGCACAGATACGCAGTATTTT	CAISETSGRGTDTQYF
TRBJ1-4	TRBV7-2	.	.	TGTGCCAGCAGCGGGGGGTCTGGCGGTGAAAAACTGTTTTTT	CASSGGSGGEKLFF
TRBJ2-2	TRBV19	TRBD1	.	TGTGCCAGTAGTATCGCCGGGACAGACACCGGGGAGCTGTTTTTT	CASSIAGTDTGELFF
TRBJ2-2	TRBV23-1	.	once	TGCGCCAGCAACCACGACAGGGAGGAGGGCGGGGAGCTGTTTTTT	CASNHDREEGGELFF
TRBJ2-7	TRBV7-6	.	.	TGTGCCAGCAGCTTAGAGGTCGGGAGCTCCTACGAGCAGTACTTC	CASSLEVGSSYEQYF
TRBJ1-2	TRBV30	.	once	TGTGCCTGGAGTGTTAGACTAGATTGGGGCTACACCTTC	CAWSVRLDWGYTF
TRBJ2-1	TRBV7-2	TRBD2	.	TGTGCCAGCAGCTTTACTAGCGGGGGCTCCTACAATGAGCAGTTCTTC	CASSFTSGGSYNEQFF
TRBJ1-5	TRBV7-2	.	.	TGTGCCAGCAGCTTTGATCCCCACAGCTTTGGTCAGCCCCAGCATTTT	CASSFDPHSFGQPQHF
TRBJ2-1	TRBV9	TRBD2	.	TGTGCCAGCAGCGTAGATGGCGGGGGGGCCCTTGAGCAGTTCTTC	CASSVDGGGALEQFF
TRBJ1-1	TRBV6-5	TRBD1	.	TGTGCCAGCTGGGACAGCCTAAACACTGAAGCTTTCTTT	CASWDSLNTEAFF
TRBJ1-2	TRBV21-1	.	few	TGTGCCAGCAGCATATATCTGTCAGGGTTTCTCTATGGCTACACCTTC	CASSIYLSGFLYGYTF
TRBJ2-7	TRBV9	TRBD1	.	TGTGCCAGCAGCGGCGGTCCCAGGGGGCTTGACGAGCAGTACTTC	CASSGGPRGLDEQYF
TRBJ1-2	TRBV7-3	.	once	TGTGCCAGCAGCTTAACCCCCCTACAGGCCGCTAACTATGGCTACACCTTC	CASSLTPLQAANYGYTF
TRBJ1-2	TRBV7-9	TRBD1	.	TGTGCCAGCGGCTCCAGCGGACAGGGCAATGGCTACACCTTC	CASGSSGQGNGYTF
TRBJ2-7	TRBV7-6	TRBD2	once	TGTGCCAGCAGCCTGGGACTAGCGGGAGACGAGCAGTACTTC	CASSLGLAGDEQYF
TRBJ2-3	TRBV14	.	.	TGTGCCAGCAGCCAATGGCGACAGGGCACAGATACGCAGTATTTT	CASSQWRQGTDTQYF
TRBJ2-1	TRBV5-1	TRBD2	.	TGCGCCAGCAGCTTGGAGCGGGAGTGGAACTACAATGAGCAGTTCTTC	CASSLEREWNYNEQFF
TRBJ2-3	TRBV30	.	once	TGTGCCTGGAGCGCGGGTGGGGCAGATACGCAGTATTTT	CAWSAGGADTQYF
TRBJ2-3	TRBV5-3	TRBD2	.	TGTGCCAGAAGCCAGAGGAGAAGGGACTACACAGATACGCAGTATTTT	CARSQRRRDYTDTQYF
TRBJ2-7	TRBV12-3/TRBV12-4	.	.	TGTGCCAGCAGTTGGGGCAGGGCCTACGAGCAGTACTTC	CASSWGRAYEQYF
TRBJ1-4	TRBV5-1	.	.	TGCGCCAGCAGCTTGGCCGATGGGGGGGCAAGTGATGAAAAACTGTTTTTT	CASSLADGGASDEKLFF
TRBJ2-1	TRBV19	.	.	TGTGCCAGTAGTATTGGTGGCGGGCCGATTAATGAGCAGTTCTTC	CASSIGGGPINEQFF
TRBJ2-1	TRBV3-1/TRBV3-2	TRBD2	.	TGTGCCAGCAGCCAGATTACTAGCGGGAGGGAAAGCTCCTACAATGAGCAGTTCTTC	CASSQITSGRESSYNEQFF
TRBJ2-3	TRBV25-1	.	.	TGTGCCAGCAGTCTAGGGGGTTCCCTCACAGATACGCAGTATTTT	CASSLGGSLTDTQYF
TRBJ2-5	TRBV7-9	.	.	TGTGCCAGCAGCACCCAGGGGTCAGCATCGGAGACCCAGTACTTC	CASSTQGSASETQYF
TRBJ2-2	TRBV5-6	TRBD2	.	TGTGCCAGCAGCTTCGTCCGGGGGGACACCGGGGAGCTGTTTTTT	CASSFVRGDTGELFF
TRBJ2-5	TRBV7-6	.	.	TGTGCCAGCAGCTTAGACAGGGTTATGGAGACCCAGTACTTC	CASSLDRVMETQYF
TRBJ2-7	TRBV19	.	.	TGTGCCAGTAGCGGAGACAGGCTTGGGGCCTACGAGCAGTACTTC	CASSGDRLGAYEQYF
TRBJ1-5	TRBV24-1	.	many	TGTGCCACCAGTGACGCTGGACACGCCAAAGGGCAGCCCCAGCATTTT	CATSDAGHAKGQPQHF
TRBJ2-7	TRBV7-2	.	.	TGTGCCAGCAGCCTGCCCAAGTCCAGGACAGTCGAATTCCCCTACGAGCAGTACTTC	CASSLPKSRTVEFPYEQYF
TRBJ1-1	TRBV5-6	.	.	TGTGCCAGCAGCTGGCCGGGAGGGAGCACTGAAGCTTTCTTT	CASSWPGGSTEAFF
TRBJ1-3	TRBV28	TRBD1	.	TGTGCCAGCAGTATTCATGGACAGGGGGCAGGAAACACCATATATTTT	CASSIHGQGAGNTIYF
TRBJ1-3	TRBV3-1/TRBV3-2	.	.	TGTGCCAGCAGCCACGGACAGACTGGAAACACCATATATTTT	CASSHGQTGNTIYF
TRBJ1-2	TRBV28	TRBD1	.	TGTGCCAGCAGCTACCAGGGGGCGCGTGGCTACACCTTC	CASSYQGARGYTF
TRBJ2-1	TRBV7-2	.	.	TGTGCCAGCAGCTTAGGTAGTTGGAGGGGTGAGCAGTTCTTC	CASSLGSWRGEQFF
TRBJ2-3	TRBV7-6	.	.	TGTGCCAGCAGCATCAGGGGTGGCACAGATACGCAGTATTTT	CASSIRGGTDTQYF
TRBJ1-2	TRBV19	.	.	TGTGCCAGCATGGACAGAACTACATATGGCTACACCTTC	CASMDRTTYGYTF
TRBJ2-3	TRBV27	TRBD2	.	TGTGCCAGCAGTGAATTACTAGCGAATACGCAGTATTTT	CASSELLANTQYF
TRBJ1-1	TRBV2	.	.	TGTGCCAGCAGTGAGTACGGGAGAGGGACTGAAGCTTTCTTT	CASSEYGRGTEAFF
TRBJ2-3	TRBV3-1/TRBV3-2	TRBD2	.	TGTGCCAGCAGCCAATCTAGGACTAGCGCAGATACGCAGTATTTT	CASSQSRTSADTQYF
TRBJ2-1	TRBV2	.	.	TGTGCCAGCCGACAGGGGCGGGAGAGAGGAAGCAATGAGCAGTTCTTC	CASRQGRERGSNEQFF
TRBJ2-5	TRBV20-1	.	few	TGCAGTGCTAGTGCCGCCGGGGGCCAAGAGACCCAGTACTTC	CSASAAGGQETQYF
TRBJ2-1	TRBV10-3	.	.	TGTGCCATCAGAGGTATGATGGAGGGTGAGCAGTTCTTC	CAIRGMMEGEQFF
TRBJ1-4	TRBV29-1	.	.	TGCAGCGTTGAAAGACTAGGTGAAAAACTGTTTTTT	CSVERLGEKLFF
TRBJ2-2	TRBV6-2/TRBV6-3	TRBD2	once	TGTGCCAGCAGTTACTCTGGGACTAGACATACTTACGCGAACACCGGGGAGCTGTTTTTT	CASSYSGTRHTYANTGELFF
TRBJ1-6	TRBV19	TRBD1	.	TGTGCCAGTAGTCAGTACAGGGGGCACTCACCCCTCCACTTT	CASSQYRGHSPLHF